The 25 T cell receptor beta chains below come from one sample, sequenced in a study of identical twins. TCRdb analysed the 5' RACE reads with MiXCR anew, one entry per CDR3 protein. The sample contains about 920,000 distinct CDR3 sequences, around 12% of which appear only once. The sample was also reused in another study, on yellow fever vaccine responses in identical twins.

Material: PBMCs. These TCRs come from a young woman in good health.

The chain combines TRBV10-3 with TRBJ1-1; D not resolved. Germline-derived CDR1 and CDR2 are ENHRY and SYGVKD. This CDR3 spans 15 amino acids. Between the trimmed V and J ends, which lost 0 bases and 0 bases, there was a span of 8 bases. The CDR3 loop is CAISESDAMNTEAFF. For the CDR3, the DNA is TGTGCCATCAGTGAGTCTGATGCAATGAACACTGAAGCTTTCTTT.

As DNA, the CDR3 is TGTGCCAGCAGCGTAGGTCCCGGCAAGTACGAGCAGTACTTC. This codes for CASSVGPGKYEQYF. This rearrangement joins TRBV9 to TRBJ2-7; D remains ambiguous. This CDR3 has 14 amino acids. The V gene's germline CDR1 is SGDLS and CDR2 YYNGEE. V lost 0 bases to trimming and J lost 4 bases, with 11 bases between them.

Notes on this clonotype: A much bigger clone sits one base away, suggesting this may be a read error. The V gene is TRBV6-5, the J gene TRBJ2-7, with D perhaps matching TRBD1 (5 bases). Looked up from germline, CDR1 is MNHEY and CDR2 is SVGAGI. The CDR3 spans 17 residues. This CDR3 reads CACSTRQWGSSSYEQYF. CDR3 DNA sequence: TGTGCCTGCAGTACACGACAGTGGGGTTCCAGCTCCTACGAGCAGTACTTC.

The rearrangement links TRBV24-1 to TRBJ2-2; D remains ambiguous. This CDR3 is 12 amino acids long. Germline assignment: CDR1 KGHDR and CDR2 SFDVKD. The V end was cut by 3 bases, the J end by 5 bases, with 3 bases between. The CDR3 nucleotides read TGTGCCACCAGTGATATGACCGGGGAGCTGTTTTTT. It codes for CATSDMTGELFF.

This chain joins TRBV20-1 and TRBJ2-3; D may be TRBD1 (5 bases). Germline loops: CDR1 DFQATT, CDR2 SNEGSKA (reference sequence). There are 13 residues in the CDR3. V lost 4 bases, J lost 7 bases, and 15 bases lay in between. CDR3 nucleotide sequence: TGCAGTGCTACCCCGTCCTGGGGCTATACGCAGTATTTT. Its translation: CSATPSWGYTQYF.

This clonotype was counted a few times. The chain couples TRBV6-5 to TRBJ2-7; no clear D gene. Germline V gene sequence: CDR1 MNHEY, CDR2 SVGAGI. The length of the CDR3 is 14 residues. V was trimmed by 0 bases and J by 7 bases, leaving 13 bases between them. The CDR3 reads CASSYSGPVEEQYF. Here the CDR3 DNA reads TGTGCCAGCAGTTACTCGGGTCCTGTAGAAGAGCAGTACTTC.

The chain employs TRBV5-1 and TRBJ2-2; tentative D call: TRBD2 (5 bases). Trimming took off 4 bases at V and 3 bases at J, with 16 bases between the two ends. CDR1 and CDR2 from the germline V gene are SGHRS and YFSETQ. This CDR3 comprises 16 residues. The CDR3 sequence is CASSPRPGKDTGELFF. In DNA, the CDR3 is TGCGCCAGCAGCCCACGGCCGGGGAAGGACACCGGGGAGCTGTTTTTT.

The chain combines TRBV6-1 with TRBJ2-1; D tentatively reads TRBD1 or TRBD2 (5 bases each). This CDR3 is 12 amino acids long. Germline CDR1 MNHNS, CDR2 SASEGT. Trimming stripped 3 bases from V and 6 bases from J, with 6 bases between. CDR3 DNA sequence: TGTGCCAGCAGTGACGGGGCCAATGAGCAGTTCTTC. Protein: CASSDGANEQFF.

This clonotype was seen only a few times. V usage is TRBV3-1 and J usage is TRBJ1-2, with 9 bases matching TRBD1. J gave up 6 bases and V 2 bases, and 4 bases lay outside the gene matches. The CDR3 runs 14 residues. CDR1 and CDR2 (germline): LGHDT, YNNKEL (reference sequence). In DNA form, the CDR3 reads TGTGCCAGCAGCCAACTGGGACAGGGTGATGGCTACACCTTC. Translated, it gives CASSQLGQGDGYTF.

The V gene is TRBV4-1, the J gene TRBJ2-3, with TRBD2 identical over 15 bases. Per the germline V gene, CDR1 is MGHRA and CDR2 is YSYEKL. The trim removed 4 bases at V and 4 bases at J, leaving 12 bases unmatched. The CDR3 is 19 amino acids. The CDR3 DNA sequence: TGCGCCAGCAGCCTCCGGACTAGCGGGGGGGCCTTTCTCTCAGATACGCAGTATTTT. Protein: CASSLRTSGGAFLSDTQYF.

The chain recombines TRBV7-9 with TRBJ1-2; a weak D match, TRBD1 (6 bases). Germline V CDR1 and CDR2: SEHNR, FQNEAQ (reference sequence). The CDR3 covers 15 residues. Trimming removed 5 bases at V and 4 bases at J, with 17 bases between. The chain's CDR3 is CASSPGTRPSYGYTF. Here the CDR3 DNA reads TGTGCCAGCAGCCCCGGGACACGGCCTTCCTATGGCTACACCTTC.

With respect to this clonotype: The junction differs from germline at one of its ends, possibly a read error. The chain uses TRBV20-1 and TRBJ2-1; 12 bases align to TRBD2. This CDR3 is 16 amino acids long. Looked up from germline, CDR1 is DFQATT and CDR2 is SNEGSKA (reference sequence). The CDR3 loop is CSVRLAGVPGYNEQFF. The CDR3 bases are TGCAGTGTTAGACTAGCGGGGGTCCCCGGGTACAATGAGCAGTTCTTC.

The sample holds many counts of this clonotype. This chain connects TRBV29-1 to TRBJ1-1; D unclear. V lost 0 bases and J 7 bases, leaving 6 bases between the germline ends. CDR1 and CDR2 (germline): SQVTM, ANQGSEA. The CDR3 contains 11 residues. CDR3 residues: CSVEEPVEAFF. As DNA, the CDR3 is TGCAGCGTTGAAGAACCCGTTGAAGCTTTCTTT. Supplemented by reference TRBV29-1 and TRBJ1-1, the full variable domain reads SAVISQKPSRDICQRGTSLTIQCQVDSQVTMMFWYRQQPGQSLTLIATANQGSEATYESGFVIDKFPISRPNLTFSTLTVSNMSPEDSSIYLCSVEEPVEAFFGQGTRLTVV.

V and J are TRBV5-1 and TRBJ2-1; TRBD2 matches 12 bases. Per the germline V gene, CDR1 is SGHRS and CDR2 is YFSETQ. The CDR3 is 15 residues long. V shed 9 bases and J 2 bases; nucleotides not matched to a gene: 6. The CDR3 nucleotides are TGCGCCACCTCGACTAGCGGGAGTCCCTACAATGAGCAGTTCTTC. Its protein is CATSTSGSPYNEQFF.

Ten or more counts support this clonotype. This chain joins TRBV5-1 and TRBJ1-1; 12 nucleotides line up with TRBD1. The J segment lost 4 bases and the V segment lost 2 bases, leaving 9 bases of the junction unmatched. Germline assignment: CDR1 SGHRS and CDR2 YFSETQ. This CDR3 has 17 amino acids. The CDR3 coding sequence is TGCGCCAGCAGCTTTAGATTCGGGACAGGGGGCAGCACTGAAGCTTTCTTT. Its translation: CASSFRFGTGGSTEAFF.

The gene calls are TRBV11-1 and TRBJ2-1, with 10 bases identical to TRBD2. Germline V gene data show CDR1 as SGHAT and CDR2 as FQDESV (reference sequence). The CDR3 spans 20 residues. V dropped 6 bases and J dropped 2; count of bases not matched to a gene: 19. In DNA, the CDR3 is TGTGCCAGCAGACCCCTCCAGGGTGGAAAAGCGGGGGGGCCCTACAATGAGCAGTTCTTC. Translating it yields CASRPLQGGKAGGPYNEQFF.

Ten or more counts support this clonotype. This chain connects TRBV28 to TRBJ1-1; 9 bases agree with TRBD1. The CDR3 totals 15 residues. The germline CDR1 and CDR2 sequences are MDHEN and SYDVKM. The trim removed 5 bases at V and 4 bases at J, leaving 8 bases unmatched. The CDR3 loop is CASSPTGGSRTEAFF. The CDR3 nucleotides are TGTGCCAGCAGTCCGACAGGGGGGTCGCGCACTGAAGCTTTCTTT. The complete variable domain, with remaining parts taken from reference TRBV28 and TRBJ1-1, reads DVKVTQSSRYLVKRTGEKVFLECVQDMDHENMFWYRQDPGLGLRLIYFSYDVKMKEKGDIPEGYSVSREKKERFSLILESASTNQTSMYLCASSPTGGSRTEAFFGQGTRLTVV.

Many counts were recorded for this clonotype. The chain carries TRBV4-2 and TRBJ2-7, with 10 positions matching TRBD1. The length of the CDR3 is 16 residues. The ends lost 0 bases at V and 5 bases at J; junction bases unmatched: 7. Germline CDR1 is LGHNA and CDR2 is YNFKEQ. CDR3 sequence reads: CASSQDYGTGADEQYF. In DNA, the CDR3 is TGTGCCAGCAGCCAAGATTACGGGACAGGGGCCGACGAGCAGTACTTC.

This clonotype has only a few counts. This rearrangement joins TRBV20-1 to TRBJ2-2; D unclear. Germline-derived CDR1 and CDR2 are DFQATT and SNEGSKA (reference sequence). V dropped 5 bases and J dropped 1 base, with 17 bases sitting between them. This CDR3 has 16 residues. CDR3 loop: CSAAAGGSLNTGELFF. In DNA form, the CDR3 reads TGCAGTGCTGCGGCCGGCGGATCACTGAACACCGGGGAGCTGTTTTTT.

This clonotype was seen a handful of times. V is TRBV11-2 and J is TRBJ2-7; no clear D. Germline V gives CDR1 SGHAT, CDR2 FQNNGV. The CDR3 runs to 12 residues. Deletions cut 5 bases from V and 0 bases from J, with 5 bases between. This chain's CDR3 is CASSKSSYEQYV. The CDR3 nucleotides are TGTGCCAGCAGCAAGAGCTCCTACGAGCAGTACGTC.

The rearrangement links TRBV6-1 to TRBJ1-1; 8 nucleotides line up with TRBD1. V lost 6 bases to trimming and J lost 1 base; unmatched junction nucleotides: 10. CDR1 is MNHNS and CDR2 is SASEGT in the germline V gene. CDR3 length equals 16 residues. CDR3 protein: CASRMDRARGNTEAFF. The CDR3 region has the DNA TGTGCCAGCAGAATGGACAGGGCTAGGGGGAACACTGAAGCTTTCTTT.

This clonotype appeared a few times. The rearrangement uses TRBV18 and TRBJ2-5; tentative D call: TRBD1 (6 bases). There are 20 residues in the CDR3. Germline CDR1 KGHSH, CDR2 LQKENI. V was clipped by 3 bases and J by 0 bases, with 26 bases between them. DNA for the CDR3: TGTGCCAGCTCACCTTTCACGTTACTGACAGGACCAGCCCACCAAGAGACCCAGTACTTC. Residues: CASSPFTLLTGPAHQETQYF.

The V gene is TRBV24-1, the J gene TRBJ2-1; D is undetermined. With 4 bases removed from V and 8 bases from J, the gap between germline ends came to 17 bases. Germline V gene sequence: CDR1 KGHDR, CDR2 SFDVKD. The CDR3 is made up of 15 amino acids. The CDR3 DNA follows: TGTGCCACCAGTGACCGCGGACCCACCGGTGATGAGCAGTTCTTC. Its translation is CATSDRGPTGDEQFF.

The table lists this clonotype with many counts. The gene calls are TRBV10-3 and TRBJ2-1; 9 bases line up with TRBD2. The trim removed 3 bases at V and 7 bases at J, leaving 10 bases unmatched. The CDR3 has 16 residues. Germline V gene sequence: CDR1 ENHRY, CDR2 SYGVKD. The CDR3 sequence: CAISEGISGSSNEQFF. The CDR3 DNA reads as TGTGCCATCAGTGAAGGGATTAGCGGGAGTTCTAATGAGCAGTTCTTC.

This clonotype was found a few times. The chain has TRBV2 and TRBJ2-2; 10 bases map to TRBD1. CDR1 is SNHLY, CDR2 FYNNEI, per germline. Losses at the gene ends were 6 bases for V and 5 bases for J; bases not matched to a gene: 9. The CDR3 length is 16 residues. The CDR3: CASSETGTGVTGELFF. CDR3 DNA sequence: TGTGCCAGCAGCGAGACCGGGACAGGGGTGACCGGGGAGCTGTTTTTT.